The 32 T cell receptor beta chains below come from one sample, sequenced in a study of blood T cell repertoires in COVID-19. Generated by immunoSEQ multiplex PCR, the TCRdb table keeps only in-frame clones and is missing some. The data show about 180,000 clones, with 88% seen just once and approximately 9% held by the top ten. The sample was PBMCs or T cells enriched from blood (not recorded which). All receptors come from a woman younger than 30 who had recovered from COVID-19.

The chain links TRBV5-6 to TRBJ1-1; no reliable D call. V gave up 0 bases and J gave up 0 bases, with 6 bases separating them. The CDR3 has 14 residues. Germline V CDR1 and CDR2: SGHDT, YYEEEE. This chain's CDR3 is CASSLDNMNTEAFF. The DNA for the CDR3 is TGTGCCAGCAGCTTGGACAACATGAACACTGAAGCTTTCTTT.

The genes are TRBV28 and TRBJ1-1; the D is unclear. The CDR3 length is 11 residues. Germline CDR1 reads MDHEN; CDR2 reads SYDVKM. With 6 bases removed from V and 3 bases from J, the gap between germline ends came to 5 bases. CDR3 coding DNA: TGTGCCAGCAGGCGAGACACTGAAGCTTTCTTT. It encodes CASRRDTEAFF.

The genes are TRBV13 and TRBJ2-1; TRBD1 aligns across 7 bases. Germline V gives CDR1 PRHDT, CDR2 FYEKMQ (reference sequence). The trim removed 6 bases at V and 2 bases at J, leaving 7 bases unmatched. The CDR3 has 15 amino acids. The CDR3 region has the DNA TGTGCCAGCAGTTCCGGGACAGCACCCTACAATGAGCAGTTCTTC. Translation: CASSSGTAPYNEQFF.

The chain employs TRBV19 and TRBJ2-7, with TRBD2 matching over 11 bases. This CDR3 has 13 amino acids. CDR1 LNHDA and CDR2 SQIVND come from the germline V gene (reference sequence). The trim removed 7 bases at V and 6 bases at J, leaving 5 bases unmatched. In DNA, the CDR3 is TGTGCCAGTACGACCGGACTAGCGGGCGAGCAGTACTTC. Translating gives CASTTGLAGEQYF. Based on the CDR3 plus reference TRBV19 and TRBJ2-7, the full variable domain is DGGITQSPKYLFRKEGQNVTLSCEQNLNHDAMYWYRQDPGQGLRLIYYSQIVNDFQKGDIAEGYSVSREKKESFPLTVTSAQKNPTAFYLCASTTGLAGEQYFGPGTRLTVT.

This chain links TRBV7-2 with TRBJ1-2, with D unclear. Germline V gene sequence: CDR1 SGHTA, CDR2 FQGNSA. The CDR3 loop spans 14 amino acids. Trimming left V 2 bases short and J 7 bases short, with 14 bases between. The CDR3 loop reads CASSLFEADSGYTF. The CDR3 nucleotides are TGTGCCAGCAGCTTATTTGAGGCGGATAGTGGCTACACCTTC.

The rearrangement uses TRBV28 and TRBJ1-1; TRBD1 matches 8 bases. The trim removed 6 bases at V and 8 bases at J, leaving 14 bases unmatched. Germline CDR1 and CDR2: MDHEN and SYDVKM. The CDR3 covers 15 residues. The CDR3 DNA sequence: TGTGCCAGCAGACGAACTCCAGGACAGGGTCTCGAAGCTTTCTTT. It is translated as CASRRTPGQGLEAFF.

The J gene is TRBJ1-6, the V gene TRBV7-2, with 8 bases lining up with TRBD1. CDR3 length: 14 residues. V shed 1 base, J shed 10 bases, and the junction held 3 bases outside the gene matches. In germline, CDR1 is SGHTA, CDR2 FQGNSA. The CDR3 region is CASSLEQGESPLHF. CDR3 nucleotide sequence: TGTGCCAGCAGCTTAGAACAGGGGGAATCACCCCTCCACTTT.

CDR3 sequence (DNA): TGTGCCAGCAGCAAACGGGAACAGCCCCAGCATTTT. Its protein product is CASSKREQPQHF. The J gene is TRBJ1-5, the V gene TRBV21-1. TRBV21-1 is listed as a pseudogene. The CDR3 runs 12 residues.

CDR3 in amino acids: CASSLTDRTAYEQYF. CDR3 sequence (DNA): TGTGCCAGCAGCTTAACGGACAGGACAGCCTACGAGCAGTACTTC. The V and J genes are TRBV7-3 and TRBJ2-7, with TRBD1 identical over 7 bases. The CDR3 runs to 15 residues. Per the germline V gene, CDR1 is SGHTA and CDR2 is FQGTGA. V shed 0 bases, J shed 2 bases, and the junction held 4 bases outside the gene matches.

The chain employs TRBV5-1 and TRBJ1-6; D unclear. This CDR3 region has 15 residues. V lost 0 bases and J 5 bases, leaving 9 bases between the germline ends. From germline, CDR1 is SGHRS and CDR2 YFSETQ. Here the CDR3 reads CASSLEGAHNSPLHF. Here the CDR3 DNA reads TGCGCCAGCAGCTTGGAGGGAGCCCATAATTCACCCCTCCACTTT.

The chain recombines TRBV24-1 with TRBJ2-4, with D possibly TRBD2 on 5 matching bases. Trimming left V 5 bases short and J 2 bases short, with 9 bases between. Germline assignment: CDR1 KGHDR and CDR2 SFDVKD. The CDR3 extends over 14 amino acids. CDR3 residues: CATSARDSKNIQYF. As DNA, the CDR3 is TGTGCCACCAGTGCGAGGGATTCCAAAAACATTCAGTACTTC.

The chain uses TRBV7-9 and TRBJ2-1; tentative D call: TRBD1 (6 bases). CDR3 length: 13 amino acids. V was shortened by 1 base and J by 7 bases, with 8 bases between the two germline ends. Germline V gene lookup returns CDR1 SEHNR and CDR2 FQNEAQ (reference sequence). CDR3 in DNA: TGTGCCAGCAGCTTAGGACAGGTGAATGAGCAGTTCTTC. Encoded protein: CASSLGQVNEQFF.

The gene calls are TRBV5-1 and TRBJ2-7; TRBD1 aligns across 7 bases. CDR1 SGHRS and CDR2 YFSETQ come from the germline V gene. With V trimmed by 1 base and J by 5 bases, 3 bases remained unmatched. The CDR3 is 13 amino acids. CDR3 in amino acids: CASSLNRGNEQYF. The CDR3 DNA reads as TGCGCCAGCAGCTTGAACAGGGGAAACGAGCAGTACTTC.

The rearrangement links TRBV7-6 to TRBJ2-3; 16 nucleotides match TRBD2. The junction had 2 bases not matched to a gene; V was cut back by 4 bases and J by 4 bases. Germline CDR1 and CDR2: SGHVS and FNYEAQ. This CDR3 is 16 amino acids long. The CDR3 nucleotides are TGTGCCAGCAGCTCTGGGACTAGCGGGAGGGCAGATACGCAGTATTTT. As protein: CASSSGTSGRADTQYF.

The J gene is TRBJ2-7, the V gene TRBV6-5, with 9 nucleotides matching TRBD1. V lost 10 bases to trimming and J lost 7 bases; unmatched junction nucleotides: 8. The CDR3 is 12 amino acids. Germline V gene sequence: CDR1 MNHEY, CDR2 SVGAGI. Here the CDR3 reads CAITGGPVEQYF. In nucleotides, the CDR3 is TGTGCCATCACAGGGGGCCCTGTGGAGCAGTACTTC.

The chain is built from TRBV5-4 and TRBJ2-3; TRBD1 matches at 7 bases. Germline assignment: CDR1 SGHNT and CDR2 YYREEE (reference sequence). CDR3 length equals 14 residues. The trim removed 4 bases at V and 3 bases at J, leaving 5 bases unmatched. CDR3 sequence reads: CASSHRGETDTQYF. Written as DNA, the CDR3 is TGTGCCAGCAGCCACAGGGGAGAGACAGATACGCAGTATTTT. The full variable domain, in which reference TRBV5-4 and TRBJ2-3 provide the parts outside the CDR3, is ETGVTQSPTHLIKTRGQQVTLRCSSQSGHNTVSWYQQALGQGPQFIFQYYREEENGRGNFPPRFSGLQFPNYSSELNVNALELDDSALYLCASSHRGETDTQYFGPGTRLTVL.

This chain connects TRBV5-1 to TRBJ1-6, with D possibly being TRBD1 (5 bases). V was trimmed by 0 bases and J by 1 base, leaving 8 bases between them. The CDR3 sequence is 16 residues long. Germline V gene sequence: CDR1 SGHRS, CDR2 YFSETQ. This CDR3 is CASSLDGGSYNSPLHF. CDR3 sequence (DNA): TGCGCCAGCAGCTTGGACGGGGGGTCCTATAATTCACCCCTCCACTTT.

The gene calls are TRBV2 and TRBJ1-1; unclear D gene. The V end lost 2 bases, the J end lost 6 bases, and 7 bases lay between the germline ends. The germline V gene encodes CDR1 SNHLY and CDR2 FYNNEI. This CDR3 comprises 12 residues. CDR3 sequence reads: CASSERSSEAFF. CDR3 DNA sequence: TGTGCCAGCAGTGAACGGAGTTCTGAAGCTTTCTTT.

This clone was recorded many times. The chain combines TRBV28 with TRBJ1-3; D is possibly TRBD1 (5 bases). Germline CDR1 reads MDHEN; CDR2 reads SYDVKM. This CDR3 has 14 amino acids. V gave up 5 bases and J gave up 2 bases, with 10 bases separating them. The CDR3 loop is CASSGGDPGNTIYF. The CDR3 DNA reads as TGTGCCAGCAGTGGAGGGGACCCTGGAAACACCATATATTTT. Filled out from reference TRBV28 and TRBJ1-3, the complete variable domain reads DVKVTQSSRYLVKRTGEKVFLECVQDMDHENMFWYRQDPGLGLRLIYFSYDVKMKEKGDIPEGYSVSREKKERFSLILESASTNQTSMYLCASSGGDPGNTIYFGEGSWLTVV.

The chain links TRBV7-2 to TRBJ1-2, with 8 bases identical to TRBD1. The CDR3 consists of 14 residues. Per the germline V gene, CDR1 is SGHTA and CDR2 is FQGNSA. The J segment lost 1 base and the V segment lost 4 bases, leaving 2 bases of the junction unmatched. This chain's CDR3 is CASSSDRVNYGYTF. The DNA for the CDR3 is TGTGCCAGCAGCTCGGACAGGGTTAACTATGGCTACACCTTC.

This clone was detected once. The genes are TRBV2 and TRBJ1-1; D gene unclear. CDR1 is SNHLY, CDR2 FYNNEI, per germline. This CDR3 contains 14 residues. With 4 bases removed from V and 0 bases from J, the gap between germline ends came to 9 bases. The CDR3 region is CASSGKALNTEAFF. In DNA form, the CDR3 reads TGTGCCAGCAGTGGAAAAGCATTGAACACTGAAGCTTTCTTT.

The V gene is TRBV28, the J gene TRBJ1-4, with D uncertain. The germline V and J ends were trimmed by 3 bases and 1 base, with 21 bases remaining between them. This CDR3 is built from 19 residues. The V gene's germline CDR1 is MDHEN and CDR2 SYDVKM. Here the CDR3 DNA reads TGTGCCAGCAGTTTGTGGGCACCGGGGTTGGGTGAAACTAATGAAAAACTGTTTTTT. The encoded protein is CASSLWAPGLGETNEKLFF. The complete variable domain, with remaining parts taken from reference TRBV28 and TRBJ1-4, reads DVKVTQSSRYLVKRTGEKVFLECVQDMDHENMFWYRQDPGLGLRLIYFSYDVKMKEKGDIPEGYSVSREKKERFSLILESASTNQTSMYLCASSLWAPGLGETNEKLFFGSGTQLSVL.

V is TRBV18 and J is TRBJ1-1, with a weak D call TRBD1 (6 bases). V dropped 5 bases and J dropped 4 bases, with 17 bases sitting between them. Germline loops: CDR1 KGHSH, CDR2 LQKENI. The CDR3 sequence is 15 residues long. CDR3 in amino acids: CASSANSDSGTEAFF. CDR3 nucleotide sequence: TGTGCCAGCTCAGCGAACTCGGACAGCGGCACTGAAGCTTTCTTT.

This chain joins TRBV4-2 and TRBJ2-7; D not certain. Germline CDR1 is LGHNA and CDR2 is YNFKEQ. The ends were cut back, 5 bases at V and 2 bases at J, with 4 bases in the middle. The CDR3 has 11 residues. The CDR3 region is CASSSAYEQYF. The CDR3 DNA reads TGTGCCAGCAGCTCAGCCTACGAGCAGTACTTC.

The V and J genes are TRBV19 and TRBJ1-6, with TRBD1 matching over 8 bases. This CDR3 spans 13 amino acids. V lost 8 bases, J lost 5 bases, and 2 bases stayed unmatched. CDR1 LNHDA and CDR2 SQIVND come from the germline V gene (reference sequence). The CDR3 loop is CASRTGNNSPLHF. The CDR3 DNA follows: TGTGCCAGTCGGACAGGGAATAATTCACCCCTCCACTTT.

The chain couples TRBV5-1 to TRBJ2-1; D is unclear. Per germline, CDR1 SGHRS and CDR2 YFSETQ. Deletions cut 2 bases from V and 4 bases from J, with 13 bases between. This CDR3 contains 15 residues. The chain's CDR3 is CASSLQAPAYNEQFF. CDR3 in DNA: TGCGCCAGCAGCTTACAAGCGCCTGCTTACAATGAGCAGTTCTTC.

The chain uses TRBV6-1 and TRBJ1-1, with D tentatively TRBD1 (5 bases). This CDR3 has 15 amino acids. V lost 3 bases, J lost 4 bases, and 15 bases lay in between. Looked up from germline, CDR1 is MNHNS and CDR2 is SASEGT. The CDR3 coding sequence is TGTGCCAGCAGTGACGATGGGACGGGAGGCACTGAAGCTTTCTTT. Its protein is CASSDDGTGGTEAFF.

CDR3 coding DNA: TGCGCCAGCAGCAGGGGTCAGGAGACCCAGTACTTC. Protein: CASSRGQETQYF. This chain joins TRBV23-1 and TRBJ2-5, with a tentative D call TRBD1 (6 bases). TRBV23-1 is treated as an ORF (open reading frame) with a function not yet certain. CDR3 size: 12 residues. The V gene lost 6 bases and the J gene lost 5 bases, with 10 bases spanning the gap.

The J gene is TRBJ1-2, the V gene TRBV19; 10 positions match TRBD1. Germline-derived CDR1 and CDR2 are LNHDA and SQIVND (reference sequence). This CDR3 is 13 amino acids long. V shed 3 bases, J shed 6 bases, and the junction held 1 base outside the gene matches. The CDR3 is CASSIGTGDGYTF. CDR3 nucleotide sequence: TGTGCCAGTAGTATTGGGACAGGGGATGGCTACACCTTC.

This clone was recorded once. V is TRBV28 and J is TRBJ2-7; tentatively, D is TRBD1 (5 bases). This CDR3 has 14 amino acids. Germline V gene sequence: CDR1 MDHEN, CDR2 SYDVKM. Trimming cost V 2 bases and J 2 bases, with 10 bases left between them. As DNA, the CDR3 is TGTGCCAGCAGTTTACTCCCAGGGCCCTACGAGCAGTACTTC. Translated, it gives CASSLLPGPYEQYF.

J is TRBJ1-1 and V is TRBV28; TRBD1 might be the D (5 bases). The CDR3 runs 12 residues. The germline V gene has CDR1 MDHEN and CDR2 SYDVKM. V gave up 2 bases and J gave up 11 bases, with 12 bases separating them. The CDR3 is CASSLQGLEAFF. As DNA, the CDR3 is TGTGCCAGCAGTTTACAGGGTTTGGAGGCTTTCTTT.

The chain joins TRBV19 to TRBJ2-5, with a possible D match to TRBD1 (5 bases). The CDR3 runs 14 residues. Trimming shortened V by 4 bases and J by 6 bases, and 15 bases separated the two germline ends. The germline gives CDR1 LNHDA, CDR2 SQIVND (reference sequence). The CDR3 bases are TGTGCCAGTAGTAGTGACAGTACTGTTCAGACCCAGTACTTC. Translating gives CASSSDSTVQTQYF.